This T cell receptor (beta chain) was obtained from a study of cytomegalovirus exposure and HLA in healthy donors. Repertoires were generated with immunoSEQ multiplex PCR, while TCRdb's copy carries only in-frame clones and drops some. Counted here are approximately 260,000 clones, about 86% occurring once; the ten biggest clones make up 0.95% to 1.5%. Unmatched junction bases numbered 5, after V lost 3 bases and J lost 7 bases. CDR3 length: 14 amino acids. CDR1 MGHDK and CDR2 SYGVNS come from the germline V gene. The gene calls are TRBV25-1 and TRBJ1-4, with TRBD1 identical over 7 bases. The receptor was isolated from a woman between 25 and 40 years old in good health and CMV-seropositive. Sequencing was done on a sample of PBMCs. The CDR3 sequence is CASSETGRSEKLFF. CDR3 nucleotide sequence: TGTGCCAGCAGTGAGACAGGGAGGAGTGAAAAACTGTTTTTT.